These T cell receptor beta chains were read from a single sample in a study of beta chain features in type 1 diabetes. Repertoires were generated with immunoSEQ multiplex PCR, while TCRdb's copy carries only in-frame clones and drops some. Here the sample spans 300,000 to 350,000 clones, about 13% being singletons. Sequencing input: naive CD4+ T cells from blood. The receptors shown here come from a woman younger than 30 with type 1 diabetes. Both conserved end residues are part of each CDR3. D genes are given only for firm matches. A clone size is listed for some rows: how often the clone was seen (once, few, many), or a class if it is expanded.

D	V	J	size	DNA	CDR3
TRBD2	TRBV29-1	TRBJ2-1	few	TGCAGCGTTAGGGTTGGGAGCGGGAGTACGCATGAGCAGTTCTTC	CSVRVGSGSTHEQFF
TRBD1	TRBV10-3	TRBJ2-7	NA	TGTGCCATCACCCGGACAGGGTTCAGCGAGCAGTACTTC	CAITRTGFSEQYF
TRBD2	TRBV10-3	TRBJ2-1	few	TGTGCCATCAGTCTAGCGGCCCCTGACAATGAGCAGTTCTTC	CAISLAAPDNEQFF
NA	TRBV11-2	TRBJ2-5	few	TGTGCCAGCAGCTTAGTGCAGGGCTGGCAAGAGACCCAGTACTTC	CASSLVQGWQETQYF
NA	TRBV7-7	TRBJ2-3	NA	TGTGCCAGCAGCCTAGGAGGAGAAGATACGCAGTATTTT	CASSLGGEDTQYF
TRBD2	TRBV2	TRBJ2-2	NA	TGTGCCAGCAGGGGTGGGACTAGCGGATTGAACACCGGGGAGCTGTTTTTT	CASRGGTSGLNTGELFF
TRBD1	TRBV4-3	TRBJ1-4	few	TGCGCCAGCAGCCAAGGACAGGGTAATGAAAAACTGTTTTTT	CASSQGQGNEKLFF
TRBD1	TRBV29-1	TRBJ1-2	NA	TGCAGCGGTACTACAGGGGACGAAATCTCCTATGGCTACACCTTC	CSGTTGDEISYGYTF
NA	TRBV5-1	TRBJ2-1	few	TGCGCCAGCAGCTCCGGACAGTACAATGAGCAGTTCTTC	CASSSGQYNEQFF
TRBD2	TRBV27	TRBJ2-6	few	TGTGCCAGCAGTCGACTAGCGGGAGGGCCTGGGGCCAACGTCCTGACTTTC	CASSRLAGGPGANVLTF
NA	TRBV11-3	TRBJ2-2	few	TGTGCCAGCAGCTTCCTCTTTGGCCCTGGGGGGACCGGGGAGCTGTTTTTT	CASSFLFGPGGTGELFF
NA	TRBV27	TRBJ2-7	few	TGTGCCAGCAGTATACGACAGGCCCTCTCCCCGTACAAGCAGTACTTC	CASSIRQALSPYKQYF
NA	TRBV6-5	TRBJ1-1	once	TGTGCCAGCAGTTACCGCCCAGAGGTCCTCCCTGCCGAAGCTTTCTTT	CASSYRPEVLPAEAFF
NA	TRBV6-6	TRBJ1-2	NA	TGTGCCAGCAGTTACCTCGAGGCCAACTATGGCTACACCTTC	CASSYLEANYGYTF
TRBD2	TRBV7-2	TRBJ2-2	NA	TGTGCCAGCAGCCGCCTTAGCGGGACACCTAGCACCGGGGAGCTGTTTTTT	CASSRLSGTPSTGELFF
TRBD1	TRBV7-2	TRBJ2-7	NA	TGTGCCAGCAGCCCAGACAGGGGGCGCGGCGAGCAGTACTTC	CASSPDRGRGEQYF
TRBD2	TRBV5-1	TRBJ2-5	few	TGCGCCAGCAGCACGGCGGGACTAGCGGGATGGGAGGAGACCCAGTACTTC	CASSTAGLAGWEETQYF
NA	TRBV28	TRBJ2-7	few	TGTGCCAGCACCGGACAGGTGGGGGGTGATTACGAGCAGTACTTC	CASTGQVGGDYEQYF
NA	TRBV18	TRBJ1-4	few	TGTGCCAGCTCACCACGCAGGGATAATGAAAAACTGTTTTTT	CASSPRRDNEKLFF
NA	TRBV19	TRBJ2-5	NA	TGTGCCAGTAGTATAGGTCCCTCTCGGGAGACCCAGTACTTC	CASSIGPSRETQYF
NA	TRBV30	TRBJ2-2	NA	TGTGCCTGGAGGGGGTTTTGGGGAGGCGCCGGGGAGCTGTTTTTT	CAWRGFWGGAGELFF
TRBD2	TRBV4-2	TRBJ2-3	few	TGTGCCAGCAGCCAAGAGGCGGGAGGAGGGAATACGCAGTATTTT	CASSQEAGGGNTQYF
TRBD2	TRBV9	TRBJ2-3	once	TGTGCCAGCAGCGTAGGGACTAGCGGGGCCCCCACAGATACGCAGTATTTT	CASSVGTSGAPTDTQYF
TRBD2	TRBV6-1	TRBJ2-5	few	TGTGCCAGCACCCCGGGACTAGCGGGTCGAGAGACCCAGTACTTC	CASTPGLAGRETQYF
NA	TRBV28	TRBJ1-2	few	TGTGCCAGCAGTTTAAACGGCGGAGGAGGTGGCTACACCTTC	CASSLNGGGGGYTF
TRBD2	TRBV28	TRBJ2-1	few	TGTGCCAGCAGTTACCTGCGGGGGGGCTACGGGAAGCAGTTCTTC	CASSYLRGGYGKQFF
NA	TRBV7-3	TRBJ2-5	NA	TGTGCCAGCAGCTCTACCCCCGGGAACGTAGAGACCCAGTACTTC	CASSSTPGNVETQYF
NA	TRBV1	TRBJ2-7	NA	TGCACCAGCAGCCAAGAGGGGCTAGCGGGAGGGGTCTACGAGCAGTACTTC	CTSSQEGLAGGVYEQYF
TRBD1	TRBV28	TRBJ2-7	few	TGTGCCAGCAAAACCCCCGGGACAGGGTCCGAGCAGTACTTC	CASKTPGTGSEQYF
TRBD1	TRBV29-1	TRBJ1-2	NA	TGCAGCGGACTGACAGGGCTAAACTATGGCTACACCTTC	CSGLTGLNYGYTF
NA	TRBV4-1	TRBJ1-2	few	TGCGCCAGCAGCCCAGGGGACTATGGCTACACCTTC	CASSPGDYGYTF
TRBD2	TRBV11-2	TRBJ2-1	few	TGTGCCAGCAGCCTGGGACTAGCCTCCAATGAGCAGTTCTTC	CASSLGLASNEQFF
TRBD1	TRBV5-1	TRBJ2-5	NA	TGCGCCAGCAGCTTGACAGGGGGCACGACTCAAGAGACCCAGTACTTC	CASSLTGGTTQETQYF
NA	TRBV5-4	TRBJ1-1	few	TGTGCCAGCAGCTTGGCTTTGGGGAGGAACACTGAAGCTTTCTTT	CASSLALGRNTEAFF
NA	TRBV6-5	TRBJ1-2	NA	TGTGCCAGCAGCCAGGGCTATGGCTACACCTTC	CASSQGYGYTF
TRBD1	TRBV11-3	TRBJ2-2	NA	TGTGCCAGCACCGGGACAGGGGAGAATACCGGGGAGCTGTTTTTT	CASTGTGENTGELFF
NA	TRBV28	TRBJ2-7	few	TGTGCCAGCAGTAGGAGCGGACCGACTTCCTACGAGCAGTACTTC	CASSRSGPTSYEQYF
TRBD1	TRBV2	TRBJ2-3	few	TGTGCCAGCGTTTTTGACAGGGCTAGCACAGATACGCAGTATTTT	CASVFDRASTDTQYF
NA	TRBV6-6	TRBJ2-2	few	TGTGCCAGCAACGGTCGAGTTTCGAACACCGGGGAGCTGTTTTTT	CASNGRVSNTGELFF
TRBD1	TRBV11-2	TRBJ2-1	few	TGTGCCAGCAGCTCCATTGGTGGGACAGGGGGCTACAATGAGCAGTTCTTC	CASSSIGGTGGYNEQFF
TRBD1	TRBV30	TRBJ2-5	few	TGTGCCTGGGCCAGGGGGATAGGACAAGAGACCCAGTACTTC	CAWARGIGQETQYF
NA	TRBV11-2	TRBJ1-4	NA	TGTGCCAGCAGCTTAGGTGTCGTATCAACTAATGAAAAACTGTTTTTT	CASSLGVVSTNEKLFF
NA	TRBV15	TRBJ1-1	few	TGTGCCACCAGCAGAGAAGGGGGCACTGAAGCTTTCTTT	CATSREGGTEAFF
NA	TRBV5-1	TRBJ2-4	NA	TGCGCCAGCAGCTTGTTTTCTCCGGGTCCCAAAAACATTCAGTACTTC	CASSLFSPGPKNIQYF
TRBD2	TRBV6-5	TRBJ2-3	few	TGTGCCAGCAGTTTCGGGAGGGGCACAGATACGCAGTATTTT	CASSFGRGTDTQYF
TRBD2	TRBV5-6	TRBJ2-1	NA	TGTGCCAGCAGCTCTCTAGCGGGAGGGGATGAGCAGTTCTTC	CASSSLAGGDEQFF
NA	TRBV28	TRBJ2-5	NA	TGTGCCAGCAGCCTCCGGCTGGGCGGAGGAGAGACCCAGTACTTC	CASSLRLGGGETQYF
TRBD1	TRBV5-1	TRBJ1-4	NA	TGCGCCAGCAGCTTGACCGGGACAGGGCGAGAAAAACTGTTTTTT	CASSLTGTGREKLFF